The T cell receptor beta chain described here comes from a study of CD8+ T cells in alopecia areata. Findings of the study overall: In lesional scalp, particularly from alopecia totalis/universalis, clonality was higher than in normal scalp. For baseline CD8+ expansion, any link to response stays uncertain with one nonresponder.

It was cDNA, reverse transcribed from extracted RNA, that served as the sequencing template. Here immunoSEQ multiplex PCR was the method, and the copy in TCRdb shows in-frame clones only, minus some. The sample comprises around 140,000 clones, approximately 86% of which are singletons, and about 13% rests with the top ten. Described treatment: oral pan-JAK inhibitor, 5-10 mg twice daily. From germline, CDR1 is SGHRS and CDR2 YFSETQ. The trim removed 1 base at V and 8 bases at J, leaving 14 bases unmatched. The CDR3 is made up of 17 amino acids. Concerning this clone: Its antigen is unidentified.

The rearrangement uses TRBV5-1 and TRBJ2-1, with TRBD2 identical over 8 bases. This receptor was obtained from a human donor with alopecia areata. This sample comprised CD8+ T cells sorted from blood, obtained at week 4, from a patient treated with tofacitinib. CDR3 in DNA: TGCGCCAGCAGCTTGTCATCCAGCGGGAGAAAGTACGATGAGCAGTTCTTC. Protein sequence: CASSLSSSGRKYDEQFF.